A selection of T cell receptor beta chains follows, all from one sample in a study of blood T cell repertoires in COVID-19. This table comes from immunoSEQ multiplex PCR, and its TCRdb copy is limited to in-frame clones, with some not included. This sample yields some 49,000 clones, of which approximately 85% are seen a single time; less than 3% belongs to the top ten. What was sequenced was peripheral blood. Receptors originate from a woman aged 55-69 years with acute or convalescent COVID-19. Both conserved end residues are part of each CDR3. Fields, in order: V gene, J gene, clone size, D gene, CDR3 DNA, CDR3 protein. The D gene is left open where the match is weak. Size tells how often a clone was seen (once, few, many) or the class of an expanded clone, and some rows leave it out.

V gene: TRBV10-2; J gene: TRBJ2-5; clone size: NA; D gene: TRBD1; CDR3 DNA: TGCGCCACCCTATCAAGACAGGGGGCATTTGAGACCCAGTACTTC; CDR3 protein: CATLSRQGAFETQYF
V gene: TRBV7-2; J gene: TRBJ2-5; clone size: NA; D gene: TRBD1; CDR3 DNA: TGTGCCAGCAGCTCTGGGGCAGGGGGCTTGGAGACCCAGTACTTC; CDR3 protein: CASSSGAGGLETQYF
V gene: TRBV30; J gene: TRBJ1-2; clone size: few; D gene: TRBD1; CDR3 DNA: TGTGCCTGGAGGATTACAGGGGGCGGCGGGAGTGGCTACACCTTC; CDR3 protein: CAWRITGGGGSGYTF
V gene: TRBV30; J gene: TRBJ2-3; clone size: NA; D gene: TRBD2; CDR3 DNA: TGTGCCTGGAGGGGACTAGCGGTCAGCACAGATACGCAGTATTTT; CDR3 protein: CAWRGLAVSTDTQYF
V gene: TRBV11-2; J gene: TRBJ1-6; clone size: NA; D gene: TRBD1; CDR3 DNA: TGTGCCAGCAGCTTACCCCCGGGACAGGGTTCACCCCTCCACTTT; CDR3 protein: CASSLPPGQGSPLHF
V gene: TRBV30; J gene: TRBJ1-2; clone size: NA; D gene: TRBD1; CDR3 DNA: TGTGCCTGGACCCCTCTGACAGGGTTGGGCTATGGCTACACCTTC; CDR3 protein: CAWTPLTGLGYGYTF
V gene: TRBV7-2; J gene: TRBJ1-1; clone size: few; D gene: TRBD1; CDR3 DNA: TGTGCCAGCAGCACCACAGGGGGCACTGAAGCTTTCTTT; CDR3 protein: CASSTTGGTEAFF
V gene: TRBV5-1; J gene: TRBJ1-3; clone size: NA; D gene: NA; CDR3 DNA: TGCGCCAGCAGCTTGGTGGGGGCAGGGGCTGGAAACACCATATATTTT; CDR3 protein: CASSLVGAGAGNTIYF
V gene: TRBV15; J gene: TRBJ1-2; clone size: once; D gene: NA; CDR3 DNA: TGTGCCACCAGCAGAGATCACCCAGGGGTCTATGGCTACACCTTC; CDR3 protein: CATSRDHPGVYGYTF
V gene: TRBV18; J gene: TRBJ2-7; clone size: NA; D gene: TRBD1; CDR3 DNA: TGTGCCAGCTCGAGCAGGGGGCCCTACGAGCAGTACTTC; CDR3 protein: CASSSRGPYEQYF
V gene: TRBV3-1/TRBV3-2; J gene: TRBJ1-6; clone size: NA; D gene: TRBD1; CDR3 DNA: TGTGCCAGCAGCCAAGCCGGGACAGGGAATTCACCCCTCCACTTT; CDR3 protein: CASSQAGTGNSPLHF
V gene: TRBV4-1; J gene: TRBJ2-1; clone size: NA; D gene: TRBD2; CDR3 DNA: TGCGCCAGCAGCCAAGATCAGCGGGGGGGCAACAATGAGCAGTTCTTC; CDR3 protein: CASSQDQRGGNNEQFF
V gene: TRBV24-1; J gene: TRBJ2-7; clone size: NA; D gene: NA; CDR3 DNA: TGTGCCACCAGTGCCGTGGGGGACACCTTATCGGGGGAGCAGTACTTC; CDR3 protein: CATSAVGDTLSGEQYF
V gene: TRBV7-8; J gene: TRBJ2-7; clone size: NA; D gene: TRBD2; CDR3 DNA: TGTGCCAGCAGCTTAGCAATCGGGAGGGCCTCATACGAGCAGTACTTC; CDR3 protein: CASSLAIGRASYEQYF
V gene: TRBV28; J gene: TRBJ1-4; clone size: once; D gene: TRBD1; CDR3 DNA: TGTGCCAGCAGTTTTGCCGGGACAGCTAATGAAAAACTGTTTTTT; CDR3 protein: CASSFAGTANEKLFF
V gene: TRBV19; J gene: TRBJ1-4; clone size: NA; D gene: NA; CDR3 DNA: TGTGCCAGTAGGGAGAGGAGCGGGGAAAAACTGTTTTTT; CDR3 protein: CASRERSGEKLFF
V gene: TRBV5-6; J gene: TRBJ1-2; clone size: once; D gene: NA; CDR3 DNA: TGTGCCAGCAGCAAACAGGCGTTCTATGGCTACACCTTC; CDR3 protein: CASSKQAFYGYTF
V gene: TRBV18; J gene: TRBJ2-4; clone size: once; D gene: TRBD1; CDR3 DNA: TGTGCCAGCTCACCACCGAAGGGACAGCCGTACTTC; CDR3 protein: CASSPPKGQPYF
V gene: TRBV27; J gene: TRBJ2-3; clone size: NA; D gene: TRBD1; CDR3 DNA: TGTGCCAGCAGTTCGGACAGGGGGGCAGATACGCAGTATTTT; CDR3 protein: CASSSDRGADTQYF
V gene: TRBV4-1; J gene: TRBJ1-6; clone size: NA; D gene: TRBD1; CDR3 DNA: TGCGCCAGCAGCCAGGGACAGGGGATTTCACCCCTCCACTTT; CDR3 protein: CASSQGQGISPLHF
V gene: TRBV6-5; J gene: TRBJ2-4; clone size: NA; D gene: NA; CDR3 DNA: TGTGCCAGCAGTTACCAGGGTATTCAGTACTTC; CDR3 protein: CASSYQGIQYF
V gene: TRBV28; J gene: TRBJ2-3; clone size: once; D gene: TRBD1; CDR3 DNA: TGTGCCAGCACGACGTTAGACAGGGATGAAGATACGCAGTATTTT; CDR3 protein: CASTTLDRDEDTQYF
V gene: TRBV3-1/TRBV3-2; J gene: TRBJ1-1; clone size: NA; D gene: NA; CDR3 DNA: TGTGCCAGCAGCCACACGGTGGGGGGGAGGGGTGGTACTGAAGCTTTCTTT; CDR3 protein: CASSHTVGGRGGTEAFF
V gene: TRBV7-8; J gene: TRBJ2-3; clone size: NA; D gene: NA; CDR3 DNA: TGTGCCAGCAGCCCACGACGCGGGGCTAGCACAGATACGCAGTATTTT; CDR3 protein: CASSPRRGASTDTQYF
V gene: TRBV27; J gene: TRBJ1-6; clone size: NA; D gene: NA; CDR3 DNA: TGTGCCAGCAGTTTCCGAGATTCACCCCTCCACTTT; CDR3 protein: CASSFRDSPLHF
V gene: TRBV5-1; J gene: TRBJ2-3; clone size: once; D gene: TRBD2; CDR3 DNA: TGCGCCAGCAGCTTGGTGTTACCCGGGACTAGCGGGAGTACGCAGTATTTT; CDR3 protein: CASSLVLPGTSGSTQYF
V gene: TRBV18; J gene: TRBJ2-5; clone size: NA; D gene: TRBD1; CDR3 DNA: TGTGCCAGCTCACCACCGTGGGAAAGGACAGGGGGAGAGACCCAGTACTTC; CDR3 protein: CASSPPWERTGGETQYF
V gene: TRBV5-6; J gene: TRBJ2-3; clone size: NA; D gene: TRBD2; CDR3 DNA: TGTGCCAGCAGCTTGGGACTAGCGGTTAGCACAGATACGCAGTATTTT; CDR3 protein: CASSLGLAVSTDTQYF
V gene: TRBV5-1; J gene: TRBJ2-7; clone size: NA; D gene: TRBD2; CDR3 DNA: TGCGCCAGCAGCTACGGGACTAGCGGGGGGGCTGGCGAGCAGTACTTC; CDR3 protein: CASSYGTSGGAGEQYF
V gene: TRBV4-1; J gene: TRBJ2-3; clone size: once; D gene: NA; CDR3 DNA: TGCGCCAGCAGGGACTATCCGAACACAGATACGCAGTATTTT; CDR3 protein: CASRDYPNTDTQYF
V gene: TRBV30; J gene: TRBJ1-2; clone size: NA; D gene: NA; CDR3 DNA: TGTGCCTGGAGTAGGGGAGGGACAAGGGGAAACTATGGCTACACCTTC; CDR3 protein: CAWSRGGTRGNYGYTF
V gene: TRBV5-1; J gene: TRBJ2-7; clone size: NA; D gene: NA; CDR3 DNA: TGCGCCAGCAGCCTGGGGGGCACCACCGTCTACGAGCAGTACTTC; CDR3 protein: CASSLGGTTVYEQYF
V gene: TRBV27; J gene: TRBJ2-5; clone size: NA; D gene: TRBD1; CDR3 DNA: TGTGCCAGCCGTACAGGGGCGGAAGAGACCCAGTACTTC; CDR3 protein: CASRTGAEETQYF
V gene: TRBV9; J gene: TRBJ2-3; clone size: NA; D gene: TRBD2; CDR3 DNA: TGTGCCAGCAGCGTAGGTGCGGGAGGTTACACTAGCACAGATACGCAGTATTTT; CDR3 protein: CASSVGAGGYTSTDTQYF
V gene: TRBV7-2; J gene: TRBJ1-2; clone size: NA; D gene: NA; CDR3 DNA: TGTGCCAGCAGCTCCCGGAGGGGTGATTATGGCTACACCTTC; CDR3 protein: CASSSRRGDYGYTF
V gene: TRBV28; J gene: TRBJ1-5; clone size: once; D gene: NA; CDR3 DNA: TGTGCCAGCAGTTTCTCAGGGGCGGGGGGCAATCAGCCCCAGCATTTT; CDR3 protein: CASSFSGAGGNQPQHF
V gene: TRBV7-2; J gene: TRBJ2-7; clone size: NA; D gene: TRBD1; CDR3 DNA: TGTGCCAGCAGTCGGGACAGGAGCTCCTACGAGCAGTACTTC; CDR3 protein: CASSRDRSSYEQYF
V gene: TRBV19; J gene: TRBJ1-2; clone size: NA; D gene: NA; CDR3 DNA: TGTGCCAGTAGCATTCCCCCCGGAGAGTATGGCTACACCTTC; CDR3 protein: CASSIPPGEYGYTF
V gene: TRBV11-2; J gene: TRBJ1-1; clone size: NA; D gene: TRBD1; CDR3 DNA: TGTGCCAGCAGCTCCAGCGACAGGGGAGACACTGAAGCTTTCTTT; CDR3 protein: CASSSSDRGDTEAFF
V gene: TRBV6-1; J gene: TRBJ1-2; clone size: NA; D gene: TRBD1; CDR3 DNA: TGTGCCAGCAGTGAACCCTTCCCGGGACAGGGGTATGGCTACACCTTC; CDR3 protein: CASSEPFPGQGYGYTF
V gene: TRBV7-9; J gene: TRBJ2-1; clone size: NA; D gene: TRBD1; CDR3 DNA: TGTGCCAGCAGCTTTGACAGGGCTAGGGGTGAGCAGTTCTTC; CDR3 protein: CASSFDRARGEQFF
V gene: TRBV28; J gene: TRBJ1-5; clone size: few; D gene: NA; CDR3 DNA: TGTGCCAGCAGTTTGTGGCAGAGCAATCAGCCCCAGCATTTT; CDR3 protein: CASSLWQSNQPQHF